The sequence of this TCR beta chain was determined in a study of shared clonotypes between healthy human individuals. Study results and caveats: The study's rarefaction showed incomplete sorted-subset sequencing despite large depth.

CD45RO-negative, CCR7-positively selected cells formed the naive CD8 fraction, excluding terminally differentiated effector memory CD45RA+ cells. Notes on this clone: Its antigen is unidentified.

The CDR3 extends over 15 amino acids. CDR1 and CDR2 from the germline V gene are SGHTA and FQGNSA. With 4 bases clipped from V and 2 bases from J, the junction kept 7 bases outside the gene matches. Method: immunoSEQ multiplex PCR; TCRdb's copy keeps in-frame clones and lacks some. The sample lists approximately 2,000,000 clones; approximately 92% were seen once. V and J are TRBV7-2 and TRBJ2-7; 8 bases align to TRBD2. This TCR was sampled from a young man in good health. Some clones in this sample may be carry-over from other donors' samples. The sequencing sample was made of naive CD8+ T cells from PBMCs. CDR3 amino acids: CASSYTSGSPYEQYF. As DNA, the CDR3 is TGTGCCAGCAGCTATACTAGCGGCAGCCCCTACGAGCAGTACTTC. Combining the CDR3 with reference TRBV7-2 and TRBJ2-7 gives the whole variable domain GAGVSQSPSNKVTEKGKDVELRCDPISGHTALYWYRQSLGQGLEFLIYFQGNSAPDKSGLPSDRFSAERTGGSVSTLTIQRTQQEDSAVYLCASSYTSGSPYEQYFGPGTRLTVT.